This T cell receptor (beta chain) was retrieved from a study of T cell repertoires in cytomegalovirus infection. MiXCR was run by TCRdb on the reads, yielding one entry per CDR3 protein. The sample contains roughly 630,000 distinct CDR3 sequences, 24% of which appear only once. V lost 5 bases to trimming and J lost 1 base; unmatched junction nucleotides: 3. The V gene's germline CDR1 is DFQATT and CDR2 SNEGSKA (reference sequence). The CDR3 spans 13 residues. The sequencing input was CD8+ T cells from PBMCs. This clonotype was sampled from a human donor in good health (CMV status not recorded). Some clones in this sample may be carry-over from other donors' samples. V is TRBV20-1 and J is TRBJ2-3; 7 bases match TRBD2. As DNA, the CDR3 is TGCAGTGCTGTAGCGGGTGGCACAGATACGCAGTATTTT. It specifies CSAVAGGTDTQYF.